The T cell receptor beta chain under discussion was sequenced for a study of human T cells and chemical hapten exposure. Findings and limits, study-wide: Unchanged with DPC sensitization were TCRs above 1 in 1000 frequency.

TCRdb recomputed calls from the RACE reads with MiXCR, one row per CDR3 protein. The table includes about 340,000 distinct CDR3 sequences, around 7% detected once. This clonotype was seen only a few times. Its target is not known. The time point denotes: patch test 1, 2 weeks after DPC sensitization. Treatment of the sample: therapeutic diphenylcyclopropenone sensitization with weekly scalp DPC. The study extracted total RNA from unfractionated whole blood. This TCR came from a woman under 30 with alopecia areata. Some clones in this sample may be carry-over from other donors' samples. The source was whole blood, collected in connection with sensitization to the hapten diphenylcyclopropenone (DPC).

The CDR3 region has the DNA TGTGCCAGTAGTATGGGGCGAGAGACCCAGTACTTC. It specifies CASSMGRETQYF. The chain combines TRBV19 with TRBJ2-5; tentative D call: TRBD1 (5 bases). The CDR3 totals 12 residues. Trimming removed 3 bases from V and 4 bases from J, with 6 bases in between. The germline V gene has CDR1 LNHDA and CDR2 SQIVND (reference sequence). The full variable domain, completed using reference TRBV19 and TRBJ2-5, is DGGITQSPKYLFRKEGQNVTLSCEQNLNHDAMYWYRQDPGQGLRLIYYSQIVNDFQKGDIAEGYSVSREKKESFPLTVTSAQKNPTAFYLCASSMGRETQYFGPGTRLLVL.